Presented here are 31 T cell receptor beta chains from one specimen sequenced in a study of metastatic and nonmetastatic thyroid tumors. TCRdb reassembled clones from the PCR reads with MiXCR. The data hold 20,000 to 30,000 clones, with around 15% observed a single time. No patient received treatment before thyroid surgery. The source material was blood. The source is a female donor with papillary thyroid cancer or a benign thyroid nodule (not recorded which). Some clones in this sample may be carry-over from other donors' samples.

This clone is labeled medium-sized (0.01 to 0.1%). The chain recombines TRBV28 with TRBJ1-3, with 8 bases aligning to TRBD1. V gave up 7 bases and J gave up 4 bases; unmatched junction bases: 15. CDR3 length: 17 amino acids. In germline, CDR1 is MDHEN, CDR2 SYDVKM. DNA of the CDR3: TGTGCCAGCACCAGCATAGGCAGGGGGCGAGACGGAAACACCATATATTTT. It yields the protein CASTSIGRGRDGNTIYF.

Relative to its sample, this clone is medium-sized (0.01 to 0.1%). The CDR3 sequence: CAWSVRGQGASYEQYF. The DNA for the CDR3 is TGTGCCTGGAGTGTCCGAGGGCAGGGGGCCTCTTACGAGCAGTACTTC. This chain joins TRBV30 and TRBJ2-7, with TRBD1 matching 8 bases. This CDR3 is 16 amino acids long. The J segment lost 4 bases and the V segment lost 0 bases, leaving 11 bases of the junction unmatched. Looked up from germline, CDR1 is GTSNPN and CDR2 is SVGIG (reference sequence).

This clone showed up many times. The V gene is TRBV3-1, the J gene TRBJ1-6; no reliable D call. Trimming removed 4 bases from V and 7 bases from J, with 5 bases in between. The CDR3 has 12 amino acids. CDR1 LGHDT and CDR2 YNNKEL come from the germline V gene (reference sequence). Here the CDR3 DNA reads TGTGCCAGCAGCCGACCAAATTCACCCCTCCACTTT. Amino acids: CASSRPNSPLHF.

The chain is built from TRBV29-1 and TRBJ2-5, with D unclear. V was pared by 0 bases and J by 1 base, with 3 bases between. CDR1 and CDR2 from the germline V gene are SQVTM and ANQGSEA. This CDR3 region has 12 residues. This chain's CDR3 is CSVEDPQETQYF. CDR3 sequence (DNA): TGCAGCGTTGAAGATCCCCAAGAGACCCAGTACTTC.

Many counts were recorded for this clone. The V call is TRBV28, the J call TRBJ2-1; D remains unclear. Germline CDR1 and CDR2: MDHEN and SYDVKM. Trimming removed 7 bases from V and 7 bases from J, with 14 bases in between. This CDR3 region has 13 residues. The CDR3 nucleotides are TGTGCCAGCACGGAACGGCCTATGAATGAGCAGTTCTTC. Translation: CASTERPMNEQFF. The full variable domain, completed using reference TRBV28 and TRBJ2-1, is DVKVTQSSRYLVKRTGEKVFLECVQDMDHENMFWYRQDPGLGLRLIYFSYDVKMKEKGDIPEGYSVSREKKERFSLILESASTNQTSMYLCASTERPMNEQFFGPGTRLTVL.

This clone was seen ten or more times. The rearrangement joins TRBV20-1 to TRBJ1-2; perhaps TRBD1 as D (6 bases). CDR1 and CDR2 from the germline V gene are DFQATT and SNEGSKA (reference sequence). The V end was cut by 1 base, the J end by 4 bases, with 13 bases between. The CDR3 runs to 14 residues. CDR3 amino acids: CSARVARGFYGYTF. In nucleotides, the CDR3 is TGCAGTGCTAGAGTCGCCAGGGGATTCTATGGCTACACCTTC.

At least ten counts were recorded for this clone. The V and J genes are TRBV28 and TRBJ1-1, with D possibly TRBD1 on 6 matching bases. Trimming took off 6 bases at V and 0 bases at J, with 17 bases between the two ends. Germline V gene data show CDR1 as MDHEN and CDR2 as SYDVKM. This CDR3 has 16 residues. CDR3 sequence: CASSPLGAPMNTEAFF. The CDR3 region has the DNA TGTGCCAGCAGCCCGCTGGGGGCGCCAATGAACACTGAAGCTTTCTTT.

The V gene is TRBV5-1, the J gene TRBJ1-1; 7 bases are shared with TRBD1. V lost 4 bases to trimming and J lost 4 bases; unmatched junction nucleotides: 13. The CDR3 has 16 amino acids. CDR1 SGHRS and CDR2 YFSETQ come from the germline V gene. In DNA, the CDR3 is TGCGCCAGCAGCCCCTGGACAGGCGGCGGGTCCACTGAAGCTTTCTTT. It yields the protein CASSPWTGGGSTEAFF.

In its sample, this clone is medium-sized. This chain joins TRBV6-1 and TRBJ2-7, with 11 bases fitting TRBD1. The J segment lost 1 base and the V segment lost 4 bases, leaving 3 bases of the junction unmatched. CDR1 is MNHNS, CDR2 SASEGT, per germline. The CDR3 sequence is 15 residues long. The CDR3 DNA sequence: TGTGCCAGCAGTGCGGACAGGGGGCAATCCTACGAGCAGTACTTC. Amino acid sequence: CASSADRGQSYEQYF.

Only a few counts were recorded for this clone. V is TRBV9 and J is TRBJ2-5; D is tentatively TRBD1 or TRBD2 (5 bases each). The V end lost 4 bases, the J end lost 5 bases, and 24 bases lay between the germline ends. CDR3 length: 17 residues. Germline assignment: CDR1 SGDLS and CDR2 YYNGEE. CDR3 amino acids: CASSPRRGGPLSETQYF. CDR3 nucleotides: TGTGCCAGCAGCCCCCGTCGGGGCGGACCCTTGTCGGAGACCCAGTACTTC. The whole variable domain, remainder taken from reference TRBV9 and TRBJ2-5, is DSGVTQTPKHLITATGQRVTLRCSPRSGDLSVYWYQQSLDQGLQFLIQYYNGEERAKGNILERFSAQQFPDLHSELNLSSLELGDSALYFCASSPRRGGPLSETQYFGPGTRLLVL.

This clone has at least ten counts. The CDR3 loop is CSARGGNTGELFF. The CDR3 DNA is TGCAGTGCTAGAGGGGGAAACACCGGGGAGCTGTTTTTT. The gene calls are TRBV20-1 and TRBJ2-2; D is unresolved. The CDR3 has 13 residues. Trimming pared 1 base from V and 2 bases from J, leaving 5 bases between. Germline values: CDR1 DFQATT, CDR2 SNEGSKA (reference sequence).

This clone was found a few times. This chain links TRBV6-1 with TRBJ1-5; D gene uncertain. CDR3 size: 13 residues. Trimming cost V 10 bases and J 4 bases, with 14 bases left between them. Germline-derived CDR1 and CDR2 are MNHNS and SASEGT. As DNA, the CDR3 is TGTGCCACAGCCCCAGGTGGAAATCAGCCCCAGCATTTT. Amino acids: CATAPGGNQPQHF.

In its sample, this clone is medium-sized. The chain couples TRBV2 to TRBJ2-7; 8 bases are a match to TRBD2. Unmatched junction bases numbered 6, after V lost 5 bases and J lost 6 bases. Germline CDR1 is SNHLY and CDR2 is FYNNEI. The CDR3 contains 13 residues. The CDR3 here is CASSTGLAGEQYF. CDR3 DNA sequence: TGTGCCAGCAGTACTGGACTAGCCGGCGAGCAGTACTTC.

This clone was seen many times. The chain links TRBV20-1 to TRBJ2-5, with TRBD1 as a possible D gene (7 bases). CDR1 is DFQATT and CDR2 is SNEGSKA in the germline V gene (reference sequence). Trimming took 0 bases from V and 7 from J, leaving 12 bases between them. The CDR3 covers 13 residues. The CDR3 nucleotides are TGCAGTGCTAGAGATTTTCAGGGGGGGACCCAGTACTTC. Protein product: CSARDFQGGTQYF.

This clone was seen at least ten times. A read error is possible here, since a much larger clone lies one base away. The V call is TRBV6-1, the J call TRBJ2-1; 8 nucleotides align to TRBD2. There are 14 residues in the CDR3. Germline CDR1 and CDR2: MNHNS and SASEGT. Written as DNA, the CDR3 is TGTGCCAGCTCTGAAGCGGGAGAGGTCCATGAGCAGCTCTTC. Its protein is CASSEAGEVHEQLF.

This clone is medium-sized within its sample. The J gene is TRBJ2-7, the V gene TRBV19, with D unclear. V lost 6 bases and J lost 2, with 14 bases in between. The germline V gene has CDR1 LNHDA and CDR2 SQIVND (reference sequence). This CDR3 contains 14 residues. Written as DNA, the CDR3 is TGTGCCAGTAGCCCGGGCCCTCTTACCTACGAGCAGTACTTC. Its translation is CASSPGPLTYEQYF.

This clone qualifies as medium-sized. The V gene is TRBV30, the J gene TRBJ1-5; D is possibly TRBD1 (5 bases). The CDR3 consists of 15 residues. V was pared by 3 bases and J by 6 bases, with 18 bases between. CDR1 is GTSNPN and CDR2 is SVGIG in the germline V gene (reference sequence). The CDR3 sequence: CAWSPVLSQGQPQHF. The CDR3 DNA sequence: TGTGCCTGGAGCCCGGTACTTTCCCAGGGTCAGCCCCAGCATTTT. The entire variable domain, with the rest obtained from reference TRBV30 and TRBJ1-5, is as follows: SQTIHQWPATLVQPVGSPLSLECTVEGTSNPNLYWYRQAAGRGLQLLFYSVGIGQISSEVPQNLSASRPQDRQFILSSKKLLLSDSGFYLCAWSPVLSQGQPQHFGDGTRLSIL.

The CDR3 is CASSQARIRLAGDEQYF. DNA of the CDR3: TGCGCCAGCAGCCAAGCCCGGATCCGACTAGCGGGAGACGAGCAGTACTTC. The chain carries TRBV4-1 and TRBJ2-7; 12 nucleotides align to TRBD2. This CDR3 is built from 17 residues. CDR1 is MGHRA, CDR2 YSYEKL, per germline. Trimming cost V 1 base and J 5 bases; bases outside gene matches: 9.

CDR3 bases: TGTGCCAGCAGCTGGTGTAGTAATGAGCAGTTCTTC. Amino acids: CASSWCSNEQFF. This chain uses TRBV11-2 with TRBJ2-1; D is unresolved. CDR1 SGHAT and CDR2 FQNNGV come from the germline V gene. This CDR3 has 12 residues. The germline V and J ends were trimmed by 4 bases and 7 bases, with 8 bases remaining between them.

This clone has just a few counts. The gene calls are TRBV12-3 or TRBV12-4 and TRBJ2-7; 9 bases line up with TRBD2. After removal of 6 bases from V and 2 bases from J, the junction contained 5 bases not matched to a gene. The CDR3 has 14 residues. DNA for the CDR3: TGTGCCAGCAGAGAAGCGGGAGGTGCCTACGAGCAGTACTTC. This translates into CASREAGGAYEQYF.

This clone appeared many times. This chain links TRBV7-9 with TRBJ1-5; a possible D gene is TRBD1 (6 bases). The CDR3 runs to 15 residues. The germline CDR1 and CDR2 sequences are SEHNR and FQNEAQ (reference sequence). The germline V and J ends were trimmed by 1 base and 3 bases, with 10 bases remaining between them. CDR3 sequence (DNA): TGTGCCAGCAGCTTAGTGGGGGGGCCCAATCAGCCCCAGCATTTT. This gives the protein CASSLVGGPNQPQHF. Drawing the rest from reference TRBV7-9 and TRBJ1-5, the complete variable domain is DTGVSQNPRHKITKRGQNVTFRCDPISEHNRLYWYRQTLGQGPEFLTYFQNEAQLEKSRLLSDRFSAERPKGSFSTLEIQRTEQGDSAMYLCASSLVGGPNQPQHFGDGTRLSIL.

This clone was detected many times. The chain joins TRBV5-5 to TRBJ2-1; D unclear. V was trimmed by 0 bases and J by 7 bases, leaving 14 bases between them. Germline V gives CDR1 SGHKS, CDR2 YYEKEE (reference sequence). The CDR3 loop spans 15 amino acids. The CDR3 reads CASSLVRGLVNEQFF. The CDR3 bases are TGTGCCAGCAGCTTGGTGCGTGGCTTGGTGAATGAGCAGTTCTTC.

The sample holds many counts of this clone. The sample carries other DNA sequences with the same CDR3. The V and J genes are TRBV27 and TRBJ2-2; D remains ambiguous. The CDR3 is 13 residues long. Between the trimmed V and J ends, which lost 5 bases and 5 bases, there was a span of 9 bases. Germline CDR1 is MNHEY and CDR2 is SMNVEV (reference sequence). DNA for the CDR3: TGTGCCAGCAGTCCCCTCTTAACCGGGGAGCTGTTTTTT. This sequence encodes CASSPLLTGELFF.

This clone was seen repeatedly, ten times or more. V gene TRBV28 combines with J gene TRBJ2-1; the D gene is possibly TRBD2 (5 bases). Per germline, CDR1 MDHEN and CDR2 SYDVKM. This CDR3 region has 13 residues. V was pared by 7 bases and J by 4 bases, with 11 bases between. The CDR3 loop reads CASTPEGYNEQFF. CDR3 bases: TGTGCCAGCACCCCCGAGGGATACAATGAGCAGTTCTTC. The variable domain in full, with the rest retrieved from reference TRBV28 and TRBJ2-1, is DVKVTQSSRYLVKRTGEKVFLECVQDMDHENMFWYRQDPGLGLRLIYFSYDVKMKEKGDIPEGYSVSREKKERFSLILESASTNQTSMYLCASTPEGYNEQFFGPGTRLTVL.

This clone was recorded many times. CDR3 amino acids: CARRQGGNEKLFF. The CDR3 bases are TGCGCCAGGAGACAGGGCGGTAATGAAAAACTGTTTTTT. The chain couples TRBV10-1 to TRBJ1-4; 7 positions match TRBD1. V lost 9 bases to trimming and J lost 4 bases; unmatched junction nucleotides: 5. Germline V lookup: CDR1 WNHNN, CDR2 SYGVQD (reference sequence). This CDR3 is 13 amino acids long.

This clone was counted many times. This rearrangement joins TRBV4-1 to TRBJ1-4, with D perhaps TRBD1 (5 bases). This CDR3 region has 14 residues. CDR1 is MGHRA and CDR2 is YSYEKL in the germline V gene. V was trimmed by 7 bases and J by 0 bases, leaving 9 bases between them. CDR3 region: CASNQGATNEKLFF. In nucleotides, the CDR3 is TGCGCCAGCAATCAGGGTGCAACTAATGAAAAACTGTTTTTT.

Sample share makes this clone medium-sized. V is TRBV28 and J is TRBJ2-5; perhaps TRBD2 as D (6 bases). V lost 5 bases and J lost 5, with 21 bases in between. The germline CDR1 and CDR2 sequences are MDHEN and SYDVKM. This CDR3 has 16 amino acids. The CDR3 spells CASSIQRRRAGETQYF. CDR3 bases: TGTGCCAGCAGTATCCAGCGGCGGAGGGCCGGGGAGACCCAGTACTTC.

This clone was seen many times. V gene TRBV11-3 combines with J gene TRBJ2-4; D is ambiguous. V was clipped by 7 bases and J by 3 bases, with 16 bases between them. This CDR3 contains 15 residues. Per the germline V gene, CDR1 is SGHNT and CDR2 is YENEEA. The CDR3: CASTAPERGKNIQYF. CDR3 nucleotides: TGTGCCAGCACCGCCCCGGAGCGAGGCAAAAACATTCAGTACTTC.

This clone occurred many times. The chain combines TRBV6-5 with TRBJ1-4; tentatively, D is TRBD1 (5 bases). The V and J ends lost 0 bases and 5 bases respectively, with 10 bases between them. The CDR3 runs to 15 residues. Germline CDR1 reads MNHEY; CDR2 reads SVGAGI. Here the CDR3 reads CASSYSGAPNEKLFF. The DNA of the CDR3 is TGTGCCAGCAGTTACTCCGGGGCGCCGAATGAAAAACTGTTTTTT.

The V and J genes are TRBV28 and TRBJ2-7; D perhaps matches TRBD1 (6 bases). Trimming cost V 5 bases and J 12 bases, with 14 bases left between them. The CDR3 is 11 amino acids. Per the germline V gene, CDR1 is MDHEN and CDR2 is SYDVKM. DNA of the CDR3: TGTGCCAGCAGTATCGACAGGCGGCGGTACTTC. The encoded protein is CASSIDRRRYF.

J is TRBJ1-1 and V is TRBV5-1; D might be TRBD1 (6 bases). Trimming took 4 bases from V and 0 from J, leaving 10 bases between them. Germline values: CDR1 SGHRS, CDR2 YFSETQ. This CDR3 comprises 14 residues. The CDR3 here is CASSQQGLNTEAFF. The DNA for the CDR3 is TGCGCCAGCAGCCAACAGGGTTTGAACACTGAAGCTTTCTTT. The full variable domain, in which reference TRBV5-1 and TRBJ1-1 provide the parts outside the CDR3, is KAGVTQTPRYLIKTRGQQVTLSCSPISGHRSVSWYQQTPGQGLQFLFEYFSETQRNKGNFPGRFSGRQFSNSRSEMNVSTLELGDSALYLCASSQQGLNTEAFFGQGTRLTVV.